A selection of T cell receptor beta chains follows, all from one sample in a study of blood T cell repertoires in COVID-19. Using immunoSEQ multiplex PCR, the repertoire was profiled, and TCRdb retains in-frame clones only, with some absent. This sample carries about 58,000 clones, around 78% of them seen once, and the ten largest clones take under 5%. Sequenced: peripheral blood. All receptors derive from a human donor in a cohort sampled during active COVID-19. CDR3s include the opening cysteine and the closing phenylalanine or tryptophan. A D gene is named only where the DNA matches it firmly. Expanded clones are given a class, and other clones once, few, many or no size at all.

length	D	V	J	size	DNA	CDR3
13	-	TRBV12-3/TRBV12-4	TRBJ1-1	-	TGTGCCAGCAGTTTAGTCAGGGGTTCTGAAGCTTTCTTT	CASSLVRGSEAFF
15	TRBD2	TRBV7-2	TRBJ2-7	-	TGTGCCAGCAGGCTGACTAGCGGGGGGTCCTACGAGCAGTACTTC	CASRLTSGGSYEQYF
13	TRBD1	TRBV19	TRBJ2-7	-	TGTGCCAGTAGTATCGGGACAGCCTCCGAGCAGTACTTC	CASSIGTASEQYF
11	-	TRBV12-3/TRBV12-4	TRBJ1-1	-	TGTGCCAGCAGTCTGGGCCGAGAAGCTTTCTTT	CASSLGREAFF
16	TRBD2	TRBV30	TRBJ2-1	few	TGTGCCTGGAGGGCTCTCGGGGCGGGAGATGGGAATGAGCAGTTCTTC	CAWRALGAGDGNEQFF
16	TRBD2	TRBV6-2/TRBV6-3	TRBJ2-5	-	TGTGCCAGCAGCCCCGGGACGGGACTAGTAGGGGAGACCCAGTACTTC	CASSPGTGLVGETQYF
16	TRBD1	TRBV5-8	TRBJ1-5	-	TGTGCCAGCAGCTTCGGGACAGGGCCTTACAATCAGCCCCAGCATTTT	CASSFGTGPYNQPQHF
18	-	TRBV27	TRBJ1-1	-	TGTGCCAGCAGTTTAGGAAACAGGTGGGACACGATGAACACTGAAGCTTTCTTT	CASSLGNRWDTMNTEAFF
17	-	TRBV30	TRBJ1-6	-	TGTGCCTGGAGTGTCTTCCGAGGAAGCTCCTATAATTCACCCCTCCACTTT	CAWSVFRGSSYNSPLHF
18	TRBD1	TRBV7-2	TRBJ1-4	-	TGTGCCAGCAGCTTGGTTCGACAGGGGGCCCCTCCTAATGAAAAACTGTTTTTT	CASSLVRQGAPPNEKLFF
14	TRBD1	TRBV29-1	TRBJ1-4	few	TGCAGCGTGACAGGGGAGGGATCTAATGAAAAACTGTTTTTT	CSVTGEGSNEKLFF
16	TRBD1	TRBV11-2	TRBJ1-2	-	TGTGCCAGCAGCTTAGATTGGACAGGGTCGGCCTATGGCTACACCTTC	CASSLDWTGSAYGYTF
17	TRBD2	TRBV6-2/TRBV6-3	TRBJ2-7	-	TGTGCCAGCAGTCCCCCGACTAGCGGGGGGGCTGCGGGGGAGCAGTACTTC	CASSPPTSGGAAGEQYF
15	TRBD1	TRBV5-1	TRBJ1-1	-	TGCGCCAGCAGCTCCTCACAGGGGATGAACACTGAAGCTTTCTTT	CASSSSQGMNTEAFF
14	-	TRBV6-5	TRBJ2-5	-	TGTGCCAGCAGTTACGGGGGGTACCAAGAGACCCAGTACTTC	CASSYGGYQETQYF
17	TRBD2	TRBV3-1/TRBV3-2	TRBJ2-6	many	TGTGCCAGCAGCCGGACTAGCCTCTTATTTGGGGCCAACGTCCTGACTTTC	CASSRTSLLFGANVLTF
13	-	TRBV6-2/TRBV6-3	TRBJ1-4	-	TGTGCCAGCAGTTACGGTGGCAGCGATAAACTGTTTTTT	CASSYGGSDKLFF
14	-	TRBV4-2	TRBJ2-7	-	TGTGCCAGCAGCCAACGGACTACCAGGGACGAGCAGTACTTC	CASSQRTTRDEQYF
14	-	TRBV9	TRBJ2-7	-	TGTGCCAGCAGCCCTCGGGAAAGCTCTATCGAGCAGTACTTC	CASSPRESSIEQYF
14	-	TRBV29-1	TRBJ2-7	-	TGCAGCGTTGATACTGGTAGCCTCCCCTACGAGCAGTACTTC	CSVDTGSLPYEQYF
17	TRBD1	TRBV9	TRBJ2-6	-	TGTGCCAGCAGCGTCGACAGGGTTAGCTCTGGGGCCAACGTCCTGACTTTC	CASSVDRVSSGANVLTF
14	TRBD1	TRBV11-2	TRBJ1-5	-	TGTGCCAGCAGCCCCGGACAGGGGGGTCAGCCCCAGCATTTT	CASSPGQGGQPQHF
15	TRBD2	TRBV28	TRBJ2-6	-	TGTGCCAGCAGTTTATTAGCGGGGGGGGCCAACGTCCTGACTTTC	CASSLLAGGANVLTF
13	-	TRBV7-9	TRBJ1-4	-	TGTGCCAGCGAGGACAGAGCCGATGAAAAACTGTTTTTT	CASEDRADEKLFF
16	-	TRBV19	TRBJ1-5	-	TGTGCCAGTAGTATAGAGTCAGGGCTTAGCAATCAGCCCCAGCATTTT	CASSIESGLSNQPQHF
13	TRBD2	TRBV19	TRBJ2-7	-	TGTGCCAGTAGTATAGTGTCGGGGGGAGAGCAGTACTTC	CASSIVSGGEQYF
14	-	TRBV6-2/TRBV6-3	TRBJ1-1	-	TGTGCCAGCAGTTACTCACTACTGAGCACTGAAGCTTTCTTT	CASSYSLLSTEAFF
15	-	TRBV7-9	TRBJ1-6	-	TGTGCCAGCAGCAACTCCCAGGGGTCAGGATCACCCCTCCACTTT	CASSNSQGSGSPLHF
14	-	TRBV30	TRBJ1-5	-	TGTGCCTGGAGCGGCGGCTATAGCAATCAGCCCCAGCATTTT	CAWSGGYSNQPQHF
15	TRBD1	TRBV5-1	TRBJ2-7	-	TGCGCCAGCAGCTTAGACAGGGGGCGACGGTACGAGCAGTACTTC	CASSLDRGRRYEQYF
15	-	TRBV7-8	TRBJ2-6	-	TGTGCCAGCAGCCCCAGGGACTCTGGGGCCAACGTCCTGACTTTC	CASSPRDSGANVLTF
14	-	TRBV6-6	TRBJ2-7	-	TGTGCCAGCAGTTACTCTTTAAGCGGCCCCGAGCAGTACTTC	CASSYSLSGPEQYF